This T cell receptor beta chain was sequenced during a study of cytomegalovirus exposure and HLA in healthy donors. Looking at the study overall: In an earlier analysis, 117 million unique TCR beta sequences were found from about 179 million T cells.

For this clone: Its antigen is not identified.

The ends were cut back, 6 bases at V and 0 bases at J, with 10 bases in the middle. The CDR3 runs to 14 residues. From germline, CDR1 is SGHRS and CDR2 YFSETQ. Notes on the study in general: A later analysis by the authors found several of the most significant clusters apparently linked to common viral pathogens. Analyses of presence/absence relied on an assumption of roughly uniform sequencing depth across donors. Testing in vitro showed a few CMV-associated chains specific for CMV antigens.

This PCR relied on a set of 60 Vbeta primers and 13 Jbeta primers. Sequenced by immunoSEQ multiplex PCR; TCRdb stores in-frame clones only, minus some. This sample has roughly 70,000 clones, with roughly nine tenths found just once. The source is a woman aged 25-40 years in good health and CMV-seropositive. V usage is TRBV5-1 and J usage is TRBJ2-1; the D gene is possibly TRBD1 (5 bases). Sequencing input: PBMCs. In DNA, the CDR3 is TGCGCCAGCACTTCGACAGCCTCCTACAATGAGCAGTTCTTC. Its translation is CASTSTASYNEQFF.